Detailed here is one TCR beta chain. Its cognate antigen is unknown. The junction departs from the called germline gene at one end, perhaps through a read error. The data were taken from a study of breast tumors, draining lymph nodes, adjacent tissues. TCRdb re-called the multiplex PCR reads through MiXCR, storing one row per CDR3 protein. The data contain about 89,000 distinct CDR3 sequences, more than 25% of them singletons. Overall study findings and caveats: Tumor TCR diversity was below lymph nodes but above nontumor tissue. Findings are consistent with lymph node origin and intratumoral expansion of most tumor T cells. The lymph node origin of tumor T cells was framed as consistent with a hypothesis, not demonstrated. Luminal-like breast cancer showed significantly higher tumor–nontumor repertoire similarity than basal-like.

Axillary draining lymph nodes of breast cancer patients supplied the node samples. CDR1 and CDR2 (germline): SNHLY, FYNNEI. The CDR3 is made up of 13 amino acids. The chain links TRBV2 to TRBJ2-1; TRBD1 might be the D (6 bases). The sequence came from a female donor with breast cancer. Some clones in this sample may be carry-over from other donors' samples. Sequencing input: axillary lymph node tissue. CDR3 nucleotides: TGTGCCACCGCCGCTGGACAGTACAACGAGCAGTTCTTC. Translating gives CATAAGQYNEQFF.